The 3 T cell receptor beta chains below come from one sample, sequenced in a study of blood T cell repertoires in COVID-19 (dated by TCRdb to 2020 to 2022). Library creation used the immunoSEQ multiplex PCR assay. This immuneACCESS table, as held by TCRdb, lists in-frame sequences with V and J called but not all clones. Of the missing ones, under half trace to an unresolved V gene in checked studies; the others have no known cause. This sample holds about 63,000 clones; more than 75% were observed only once. The ten largest clones take up around 50% of the sample. The specimen was peripheral blood. The receptors shown here come from an elderly woman with acute or convalescent COVID-19.

The V call is TRBV4-1, the J call TRBJ2-1, with TRBD2 matching over 9 bases. This CDR3 is built from 16 residues. Germline CDR1 and CDR2: MGHRA and YSYEKL. After removal of 1 base from V and 6 bases from J, the junction contained 7 bases not matched to a gene. The CDR3 sequence: CASSQGLGSGGNEQFF. The CDR3 coding sequence is TGCGCCAGCAGCCAAGGGCTTGGTAGCGGGGGCAATGAGCAGTTCTTC.

This chain uses TRBV9 with TRBJ1-1; a weak D match, TRBD1 (5 bases). V was cut by 4 bases and J by 1 base, with 8 bases left in between. CDR3 length: 13 amino acids. CDR1 is SGDLS, CDR2 YYNGEE, per germline. The chain's CDR3 is CASSPGGNTEAFF. CDR3 sequence (DNA): TGTGCCAGCAGCCCCGGGGGGAACACTGAAGCTTTCTTT.

This sequence joins TRBV6-5 and TRBJ1-4, with 8 bases matching TRBD1. Per the germline V gene, CDR1 is MNHEY and CDR2 is SVGAGI. Trimming took 6 bases from V and 1 from J; bases not matched to a gene: 4. The CDR3 has 15 residues. The CDR3 nucleotides read TGTGCCAGCAGAGGACAGGGCATAACTAATGAAAAACTGTTTTTT. This encodes CASRGQGITNEKLFF.